This entry is about one TCR beta chain. Its specificity is not known. Clones were read by immunoSEQ multiplex PCR, and TCRdb kept only the in-frame ones, dropping some. The sample lists about 120,000 clones, around nine tenths occurring once. The sample comes from a study of T cell responses to AZD1222 COVID-19 vaccine. Study-level background: Both about-4-week and about-12-week second-dose recipients were combined. Study results and limitations: It was only after the peak T cell response that any repertoires were sampled.

This clonotype originated in an adult in good health. Here the sequenced sample was peripheral blood, taken on day 0 of AZD1222 vaccination.

The CDR3 loop reads CASSFTRPNEQFF. As DNA, the CDR3 is TGCGCCAGCAGCTTTACACGGCCGAATGAGCAGTTCTTC. This chain connects TRBV5-1 to TRBJ2-1; D is ambiguous. The CDR3 is made up of 13 amino acids. Germline V gene data show CDR1 as SGHRS and CDR2 as YFSETQ. Trimming removed 2 bases from V and 7 bases from J, with 10 bases in between.